This TCR beta chain was recorded in a study of shared clonotypes between healthy human individuals. Study-level findings and limits: Investigators expected sequencing depth to affect clonotype sharing among donors.

CDR3 length: 16 residues. The ends lost 0 bases at V and 1 base at J; junction bases unmatched: 6. Germline V gene sequence: CDR1 SGHRS, CDR2 YFSETQ. For this clone: Its target is unknown.

Cells designated naive CD8 were CD45RO-negative and were positively selected for CCR7, with terminally differentiated effector memory CD45RA+ cells excluded. The table came from immunoSEQ multiplex PCR; TCRdb's copy has only in-frame clones and leaves some out. This sample carries about 2.1 million clones, just over 90% of them seen once, and the ten largest clones take under 2%. This sequence joins TRBV5-1 and TRBJ2-7; 8 bases line up with TRBD2. The receptor was derived from a man aged 18-30 years in good health. Some clones in this sample may be carry-over from other donors' samples. Sequencing input: naive CD8+ T cells from PBMCs. The CDR3 loop is CASSLVLRGASYEQYF. The CDR3 region has the DNA TGCGCCAGCAGCTTGGTTTTGCGGGGGGCTTCCTACGAGCAGTACTTC.